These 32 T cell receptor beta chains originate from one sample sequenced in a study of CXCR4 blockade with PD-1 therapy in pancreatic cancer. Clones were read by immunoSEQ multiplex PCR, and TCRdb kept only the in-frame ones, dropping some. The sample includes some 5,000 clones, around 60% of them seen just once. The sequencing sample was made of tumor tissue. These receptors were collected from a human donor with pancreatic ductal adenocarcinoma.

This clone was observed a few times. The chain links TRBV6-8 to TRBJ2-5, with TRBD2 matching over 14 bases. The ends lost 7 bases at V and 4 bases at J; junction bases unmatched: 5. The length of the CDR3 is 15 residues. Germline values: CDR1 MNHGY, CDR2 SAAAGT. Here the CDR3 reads CASTLGLAGVETQYF. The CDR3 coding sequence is TGTGCCAGCACCCTGGGACTAGCGGGAGTAGAGACCCAGTACTTC.

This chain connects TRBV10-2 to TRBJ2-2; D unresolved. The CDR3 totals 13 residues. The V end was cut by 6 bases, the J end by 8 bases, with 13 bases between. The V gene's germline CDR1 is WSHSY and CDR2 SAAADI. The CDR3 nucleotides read TGCGCCAGCAGGAAGGAGCACCAAGGGGAGCTGTTTTTT. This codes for CASRKEHQGELFF.

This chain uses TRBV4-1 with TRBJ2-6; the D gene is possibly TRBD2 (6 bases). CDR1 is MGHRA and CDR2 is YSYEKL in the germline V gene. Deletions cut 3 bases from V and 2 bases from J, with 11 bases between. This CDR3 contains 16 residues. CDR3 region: CASSQPGGAGANVLTF. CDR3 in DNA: TGCGCCAGCAGCCAGCCCGGGGGTGCTGGGGCCAACGTCCTGACTTTC.

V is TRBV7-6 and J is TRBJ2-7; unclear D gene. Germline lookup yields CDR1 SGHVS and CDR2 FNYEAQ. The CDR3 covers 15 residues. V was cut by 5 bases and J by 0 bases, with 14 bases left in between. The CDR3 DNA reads TGTGCCAGCAGCCAAGCCAGGACGAGCTCCTACGAGCAGTACTTC. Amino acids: CASSQARTSSYEQYF.

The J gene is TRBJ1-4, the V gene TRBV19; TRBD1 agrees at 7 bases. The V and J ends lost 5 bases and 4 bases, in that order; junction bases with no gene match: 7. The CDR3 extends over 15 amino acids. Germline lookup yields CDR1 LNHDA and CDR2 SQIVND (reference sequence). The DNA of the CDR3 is TGTGCCAGTAGTCCGACAGGGAGCCGTAATGAAAAACTGTTTTTT. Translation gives CASSPTGSRNEKLFF. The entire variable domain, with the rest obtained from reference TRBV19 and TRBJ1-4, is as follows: DGGITQSPKYLFRKEGQNVTLSCEQNLNHDAMYWYRQDPGQGLRLIYYSQIVNDFQKGDIAEGYSVSREKKESFPLTVTSAQKNPTAFYLCASSPTGSRNEKLFFGSGTQLSVL.

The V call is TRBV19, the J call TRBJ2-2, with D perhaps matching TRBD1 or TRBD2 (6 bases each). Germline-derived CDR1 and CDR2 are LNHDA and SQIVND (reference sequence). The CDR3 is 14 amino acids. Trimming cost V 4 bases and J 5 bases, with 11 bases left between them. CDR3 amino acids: CASSRGGRTGELFF. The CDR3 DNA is TGTGCCAGTAGTAGAGGGGGGCGAACCGGGGAGCTGTTTTTT. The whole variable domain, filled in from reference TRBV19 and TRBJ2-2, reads DGGITQSPKYLFRKEGQNVTLSCEQNLNHDAMYWYRQDPGQGLRLIYYSQIVNDFQKGDIAEGYSVSREKKESFPLTVTSAQKNPTAFYLCASSRGGRTGELFFGEGSRLTVL.

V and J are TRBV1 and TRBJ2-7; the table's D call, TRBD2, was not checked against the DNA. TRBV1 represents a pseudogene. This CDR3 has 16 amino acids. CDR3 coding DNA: TGCACCAGCAGCCAAACTAGCGGGAGTCTCTCCTACGAGCAGTACTTC. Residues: CTSSQTSGSLSYEQYF.

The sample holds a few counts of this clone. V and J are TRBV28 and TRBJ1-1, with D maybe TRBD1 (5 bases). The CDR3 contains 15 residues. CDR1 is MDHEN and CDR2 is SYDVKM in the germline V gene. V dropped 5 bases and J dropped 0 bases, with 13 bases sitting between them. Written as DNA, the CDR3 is TGTGCCAGCAGTCCCTGGGGGGTCATGAACACTGAAGCTTTCTTT. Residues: CASSPWGVMNTEAFF.

CDR3 loop: CASSHRELYNEQFF. CDR3 nucleotide sequence: TGTGCCAGCAGCCACAGAGAGCTCTACAATGAGCAGTTCTTC. The chain links TRBV14 to TRBJ2-1; D not certain. CDR1 SGHDN and CDR2 FVKESK come from the germline V gene. The CDR3 covers 14 residues. V was shortened by 3 bases and J by 3 bases, with 9 bases between the two germline ends.

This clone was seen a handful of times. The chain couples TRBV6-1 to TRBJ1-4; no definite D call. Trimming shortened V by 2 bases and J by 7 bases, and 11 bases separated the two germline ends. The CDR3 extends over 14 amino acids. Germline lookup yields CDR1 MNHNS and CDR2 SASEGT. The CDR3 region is CASSESNGVEKLFF. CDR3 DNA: TGTGCCAGCAGTGAATCCAATGGTGTTGAAAAACTGTTTTTT.

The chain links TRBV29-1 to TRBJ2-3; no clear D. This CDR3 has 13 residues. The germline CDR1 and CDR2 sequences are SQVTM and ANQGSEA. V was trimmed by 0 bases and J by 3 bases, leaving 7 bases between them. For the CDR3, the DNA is TGCAGCGTTGAAGAGTGGGGAACAGATACGCAGTATTTT. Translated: CSVEEWGTDTQYF.

CDR3 sequence reads: CAWRQGGLDEQYF. DNA for the CDR3: TGTGCCTGGAGACAGGGGGGACTGGACGAGCAGTACTTC. The chain has TRBV30 and TRBJ2-7; TRBD1 matches 8 bases. Germline CDR1 and CDR2: GTSNPN and SVGIG (reference sequence). V was pared by 3 bases and J by 5 bases, with 6 bases of the junction left unmatched. The CDR3 loop spans 13 amino acids. The full variable domain, with the rest looked up from reference TRBV30 and TRBJ2-7, is SQTIHQWPATLVQPVGSPLSLECTVEGTSNPNLYWYRQAAGRGLQLLFYSVGIGQISSEVPQNLSASRPQDRQFILSSKKLLLSDSGFYLCAWRQGGLDEQYFGPGTRLTVT.

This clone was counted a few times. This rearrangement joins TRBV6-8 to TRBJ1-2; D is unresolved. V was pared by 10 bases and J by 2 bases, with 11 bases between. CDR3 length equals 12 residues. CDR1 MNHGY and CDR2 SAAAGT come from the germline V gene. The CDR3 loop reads CATSRRNYGYTF. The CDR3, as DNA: TGTGCCACCTCTAGGAGGAACTATGGCTACACCTTC.

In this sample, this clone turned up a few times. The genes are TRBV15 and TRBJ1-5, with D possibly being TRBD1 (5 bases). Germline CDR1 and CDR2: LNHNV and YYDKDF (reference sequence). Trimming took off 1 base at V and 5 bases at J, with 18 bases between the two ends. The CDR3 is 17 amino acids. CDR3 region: CATSRATDSLYHQPQHF. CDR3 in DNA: TGTGCCACCAGCAGAGCTACCGACAGTTTGTATCATCAGCCCCAGCATTTT.

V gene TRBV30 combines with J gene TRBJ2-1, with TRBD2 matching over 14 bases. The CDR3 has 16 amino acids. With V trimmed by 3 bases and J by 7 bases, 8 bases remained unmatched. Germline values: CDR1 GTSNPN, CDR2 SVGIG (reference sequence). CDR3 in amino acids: CAWRTGTSGRWNEQFF. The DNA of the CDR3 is TGTGCCTGGAGAACCGGGACTAGCGGGAGATGGAATGAGCAGTTCTTC.

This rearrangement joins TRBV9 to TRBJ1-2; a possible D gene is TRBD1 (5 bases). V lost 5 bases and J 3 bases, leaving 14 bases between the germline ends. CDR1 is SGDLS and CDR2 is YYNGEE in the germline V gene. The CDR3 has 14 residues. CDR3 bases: TGTGCCAGCAGTGTCCACTCCAGGGACTATGGCTACACCTTC. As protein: CASSVHSRDYGYTF.

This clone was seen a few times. The CDR3 nucleotides read TGCGCCAGCAGCCACTCCAAAGAGGCAGGGTACGAAAATACGCAGTATTTT. Residues: CASSHSKEAGYENTQYF. The rearrangement joins TRBV4-1 to TRBJ2-3; D perhaps matches TRBD1 (5 bases). This CDR3 contains 17 residues. From germline, CDR1 is MGHRA and CDR2 YSYEKL. The V and J ends lost 3 bases and 7 bases respectively, with 23 bases between them.

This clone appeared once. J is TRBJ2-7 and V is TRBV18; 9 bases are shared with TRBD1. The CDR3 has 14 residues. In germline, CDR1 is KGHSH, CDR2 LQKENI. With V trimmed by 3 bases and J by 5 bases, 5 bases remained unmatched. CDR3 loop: CASSPGQGGDEQYF. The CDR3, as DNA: TGTGCCAGCTCACCGGGACAGGGCGGGGACGAGCAGTACTTC.

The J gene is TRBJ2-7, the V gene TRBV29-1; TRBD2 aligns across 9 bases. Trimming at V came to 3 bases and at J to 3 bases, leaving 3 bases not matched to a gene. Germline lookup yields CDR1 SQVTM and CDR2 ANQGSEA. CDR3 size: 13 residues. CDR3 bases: TGCAGCGTTGAGGCGACTAGCGGCTACGAGCAGTACTTC. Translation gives CSVEATSGYEQYF.

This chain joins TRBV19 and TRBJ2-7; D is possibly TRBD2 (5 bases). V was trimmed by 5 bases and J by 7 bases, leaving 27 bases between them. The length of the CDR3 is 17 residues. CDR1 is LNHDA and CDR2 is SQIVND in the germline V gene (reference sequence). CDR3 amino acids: CASSPLAGQGGYYEQYF. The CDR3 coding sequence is TGTGCCAGTAGTCCCCTTGCGGGCCAAGGAGGCTATTATGAGCAGTACTTC.

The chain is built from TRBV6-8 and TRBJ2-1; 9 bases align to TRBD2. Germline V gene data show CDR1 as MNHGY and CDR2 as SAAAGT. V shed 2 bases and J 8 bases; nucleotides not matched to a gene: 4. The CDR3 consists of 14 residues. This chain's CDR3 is CASSYGGRVDEQFF. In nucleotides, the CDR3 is TGTGCCAGCAGTTACGGCGGGAGGGTTGATGAGCAGTTCTTC.

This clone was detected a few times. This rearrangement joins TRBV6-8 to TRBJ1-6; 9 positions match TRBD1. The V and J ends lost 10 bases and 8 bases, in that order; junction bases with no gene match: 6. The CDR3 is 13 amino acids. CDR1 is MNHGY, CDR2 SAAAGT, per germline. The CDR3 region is CATTGQGYSPLHF. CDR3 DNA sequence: TGTGCCACCACGGGACAGGGTTATTCACCCCTCCACTTT.

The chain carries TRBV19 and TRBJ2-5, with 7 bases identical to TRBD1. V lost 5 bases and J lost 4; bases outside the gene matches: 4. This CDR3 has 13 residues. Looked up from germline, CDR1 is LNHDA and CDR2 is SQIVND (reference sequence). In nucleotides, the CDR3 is TGTGCCAGTAGTGCGACAGGGACAGAGACCCAGTACTTC. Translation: CASSATGTETQYF.

CDR3: CASSPTALGTLTDTQYF. The CDR3 nucleotides are TGTGCCAGCTCACCGACAGCACTTGGAACCCTCACAGATACGCAGTATTTT. V is TRBV18 and J is TRBJ2-3, with D possibly being TRBD1 (5 bases). Per the germline V gene, CDR1 is KGHSH and CDR2 is LQKENI. The CDR3 contains 17 residues. V lost 3 bases and J 2 bases, leaving 18 bases between the germline ends.

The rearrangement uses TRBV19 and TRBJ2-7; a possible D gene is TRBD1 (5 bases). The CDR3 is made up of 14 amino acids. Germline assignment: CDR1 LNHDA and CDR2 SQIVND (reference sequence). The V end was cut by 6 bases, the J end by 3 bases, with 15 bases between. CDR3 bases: TGTGCCAGTAGCCCCACAGGTTGGGGCTACGAGCAGTACTTC. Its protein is CASSPTGWGYEQYF.

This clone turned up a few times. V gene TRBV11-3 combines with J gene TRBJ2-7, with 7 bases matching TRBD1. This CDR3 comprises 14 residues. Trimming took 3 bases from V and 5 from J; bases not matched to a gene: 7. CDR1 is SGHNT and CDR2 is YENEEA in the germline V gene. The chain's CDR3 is CASSLGRQGDEQYF. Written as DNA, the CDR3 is TGTGCCAGCAGCTTGGGGAGACAGGGCGACGAGCAGTACTTC.

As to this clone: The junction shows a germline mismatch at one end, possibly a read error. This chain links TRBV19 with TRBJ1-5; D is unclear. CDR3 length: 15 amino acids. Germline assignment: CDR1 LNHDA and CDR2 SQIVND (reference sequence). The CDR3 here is CVSSIGPNSNQPQHF. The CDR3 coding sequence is TGTGTCAGTAGTATCGGACCGAATAGCAATCAGCCCCAGCATTTT.

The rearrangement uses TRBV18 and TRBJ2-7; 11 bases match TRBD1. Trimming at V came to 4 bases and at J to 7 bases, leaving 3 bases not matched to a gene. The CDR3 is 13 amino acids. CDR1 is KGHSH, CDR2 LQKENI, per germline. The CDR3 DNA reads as TGTGCCAGCTCACGGGACAGGGGGATTGAGCAGTACTTC. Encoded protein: CASSRDRGIEQYF.

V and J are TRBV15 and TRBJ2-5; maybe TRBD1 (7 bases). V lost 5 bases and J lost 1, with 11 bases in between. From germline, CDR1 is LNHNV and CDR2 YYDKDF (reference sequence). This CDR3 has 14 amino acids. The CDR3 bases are TGTGCCACCAGCGGGGGGACAGCCCAAGAGACCCAGTACTTC. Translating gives CATSGGTAQETQYF.

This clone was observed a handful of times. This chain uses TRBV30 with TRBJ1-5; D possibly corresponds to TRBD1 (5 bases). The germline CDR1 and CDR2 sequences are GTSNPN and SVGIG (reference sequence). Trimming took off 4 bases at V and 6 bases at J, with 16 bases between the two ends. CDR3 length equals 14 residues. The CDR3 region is CAWKGPGGFQPQHF. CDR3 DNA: TGTGCCTGGAAGGGACCCGGGGGTTTTCAGCCCCAGCATTTT.

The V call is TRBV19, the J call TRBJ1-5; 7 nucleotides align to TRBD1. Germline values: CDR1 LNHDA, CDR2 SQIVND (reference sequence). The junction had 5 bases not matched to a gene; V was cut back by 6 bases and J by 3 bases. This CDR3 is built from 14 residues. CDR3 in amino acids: CASSRTGDNQPQHF. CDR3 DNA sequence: TGTGCCAGTAGCCGAACAGGGGACAATCAGCCCCAGCATTTT.

CDR3 DNA: TGTGCCAGCAGTCTAGCGGGGGACCCCTACGAGCAGTACTTC. Translated, it gives CASSLAGDPYEQYF. The chain employs TRBV28 and TRBJ2-7; 10 nucleotides line up with TRBD2. J gave up 2 bases and V 5 bases, and 3 bases lay outside the gene matches. The CDR3 spans 14 residues. Germline CDR1 is MDHEN and CDR2 is SYDVKM. Drawing the rest from reference TRBV28 and TRBJ2-7, the complete variable domain is DVKVTQSSRYLVKRTGEKVFLECVQDMDHENMFWYRQDPGLGLRLIYFSYDVKMKEKGDIPEGYSVSREKKERFSLILESASTNQTSMYLCASSLAGDPYEQYFGPGTRLTVT.